Presented here are 12 T cell receptor beta chains from one specimen sequenced in a study of blood T cell repertoires in COVID-19. Generated by immunoSEQ multiplex PCR, the TCRdb table keeps only in-frame clones and is missing some. The data hold a few hundred thousand clones, with around 91% observed a single time. Sequenced: PBMCs or T cells enriched from blood (not recorded which). Receptors originate from a man aged 18 to 29 who had recovered from COVID-19.

This chain connects TRBV2 to TRBJ1-1; 7 nucleotides line up with TRBD1. The trim removed 7 bases at V and 1 base at J, leaving 6 bases unmatched. CDR1 and CDR2 from the germline V gene are SNHLY and FYNNEI. CDR3 length: 14 residues. The chain's CDR3 is CASTSWTGNTEAFF. In nucleotides, the CDR3 is TGTGCCAGCACCAGTTGGACAGGGAACACTGAAGCTTTCTTT.

Notes on this clone: Other DNA sequences from this sample encode an identical CDR3 as well. The chain joins TRBV4-1 to TRBJ2-3; 7 nucleotides agree with TRBD2. CDR1 MGHRA and CDR2 YSYEKL come from the germline V gene. CDR3 length: 15 amino acids. V trimming: 0 bases; J trimming: 3 bases; junction bases outside the gene matches: 3. In nucleotides, the CDR3 is TGCGCCAGCAGCCAAGAACCTAGCGGAACAGATACGCAGTATTTT. Its translation is CASSQEPSGTDTQYF.

This clone was seen once. The gene calls are TRBV4-1 and TRBJ1-5, with D possibly being TRBD1 (6 bases). This CDR3 is 15 amino acids long. With 0 bases removed from V and 7 bases from J, the gap between germline ends came to 13 bases. Germline loops: CDR1 MGHRA, CDR2 YSYEKL. CDR3 DNA: TGCGCCAGCAGCCAAGACTTGTGGGGGGGCCAGCCCCAGCATTTT. The encoded protein is CASSQDLWGGQPQHF.

This chain joins TRBV19 and TRBJ2-2; a weak D match, TRBD1 (5 bases). Germline V gives CDR1 LNHDA, CDR2 SQIVND (reference sequence). Trimming stripped 6 bases from V and 1 base from J, with 6 bases between. The CDR3 consists of 13 residues. This chain's CDR3 is CASRGVNTGELFF. DNA of the CDR3: TGTGCCAGTAGAGGGGTGAACACCGGGGAGCTGTTTTTT. Complete variable domain (other parts from reference TRBV19 and TRBJ2-2): DGGITQSPKYLFRKEGQNVTLSCEQNLNHDAMYWYRQDPGQGLRLIYYSQIVNDFQKGDIAEGYSVSREKKESFPLTVTSAQKNPTAFYLCASRGVNTGELFFGEGSRLTVL.

The V call is TRBV27, the J call TRBJ1-1; D remains ambiguous. The CDR3 totals 12 residues. Trimming stripped 5 bases from V and 11 bases from J, with 15 bases between. Germline values: CDR1 MNHEY, CDR2 SMNVEV (reference sequence). DNA for the CDR3: TGTGCCAGCAGTGCCTCCTCCGGGTGGGCTTTCTTT. It encodes CASSASSGWAFF.

The chain couples TRBV6-5 to TRBJ2-2; D possibly corresponds to TRBD2 (7 bases). V gave up 5 bases and J gave up 7 bases, with 17 bases separating them. From germline, CDR1 is MNHEY and CDR2 SVGAGI. This CDR3 region has 15 residues. This chain's CDR3 is CASSKGEGQVGELFF. The CDR3 DNA is TGTGCCAGCAGTAAGGGGGAGGGCCAGGTCGGGGAGCTGTTTTTT.

The gene calls are TRBV5-1 and TRBJ1-1; TRBD1 aligns across 7 bases. J lost 2 bases, V lost 3 bases, and 10 bases had no gene match. Looked up from germline, CDR1 is SGHRS and CDR2 is YFSETQ. The CDR3 length is 16 residues. CDR3 nucleotides: TGCGCCAGCAGCTACTACCCGGACAGGAGCAACACTGAAGCTTTCTTT. It encodes CASSYYPDRSNTEAFF.

The V and J genes are TRBV28 and TRBJ2-1; no clear D. CDR3 size: 14 residues. Trimming left V 2 bases short and J 4 bases short, with 9 bases between. Germline CDR1 reads MDHEN; CDR2 reads SYDVKM. CDR3 coding DNA: TGTGCCAGCAGTTTAACGGTTACTTACAATGAGCAGTTCTTC. This encodes CASSLTVTYNEQFF.

CDR3 in amino acids: CASSRQGAPYNEQFF. CDR3 DNA: TGTGCCAGCAGCCGACAGGGGGCACCCTACAATGAGCAGTTCTTC. V usage is TRBV5-4 and J usage is TRBJ2-1; 10 bases map to TRBD1. Germline V gives CDR1 SGHNT, CDR2 YYREEE (reference sequence). This CDR3 contains 15 residues. V lost 4 bases, J lost 2 bases, and 3 bases stayed unmatched.

This clone has just one count. This chain joins TRBV18 and TRBJ1-2; a possible D gene is TRBD1 (6 bases). This CDR3 region has 11 residues. Germline lookup yields CDR1 KGHSH and CDR2 LQKENI. Trimming removed 6 bases from V and 6 bases from J, with 8 bases in between. DNA of the CDR3: TGTGCCAGCTCTCAGGGGAATGGCTACACCTTC. Translating gives CASSQGNGYTF.

The rearrangement links TRBV2 to TRBJ2-3; 7 nucleotides line up with TRBD2. Per germline, CDR1 SNHLY and CDR2 FYNNEI. With 7 bases clipped from V and 4 bases from J, the junction kept 20 bases outside the gene matches. The CDR3 runs to 18 residues. The CDR3 bases are TGTGCCAGCATACCCAACCGGGTGGGCGGGAGCGGCGCAGATACGCAGTATTTT. It translates to CASIPNRVGGSGADTQYF.

This chain joins TRBV18 and TRBJ1-6, with D unclear. CDR1 and CDR2 (germline): KGHSH, LQKENI. This CDR3 region has 13 residues. V gave up 3 bases and J gave up 8 bases, with 8 bases separating them. This CDR3 reads CASSPTADSPLHF. As DNA, the CDR3 is TGTGCCAGCTCACCGACTGCTGATTCACCCCTCCACTTT.